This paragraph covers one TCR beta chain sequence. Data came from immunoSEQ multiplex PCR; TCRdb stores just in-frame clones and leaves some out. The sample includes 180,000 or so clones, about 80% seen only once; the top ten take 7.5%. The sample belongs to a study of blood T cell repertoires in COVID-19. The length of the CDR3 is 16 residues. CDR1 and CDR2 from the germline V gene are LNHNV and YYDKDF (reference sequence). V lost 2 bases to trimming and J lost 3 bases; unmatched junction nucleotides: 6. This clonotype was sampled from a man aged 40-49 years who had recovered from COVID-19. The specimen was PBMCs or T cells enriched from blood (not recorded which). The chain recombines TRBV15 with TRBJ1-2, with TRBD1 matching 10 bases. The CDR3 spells CATSRFPGQGDYGYTF. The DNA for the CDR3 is TGTGCCACCAGCAGATTCCCAGGACAGGGGGACTATGGCTACACCTTC.